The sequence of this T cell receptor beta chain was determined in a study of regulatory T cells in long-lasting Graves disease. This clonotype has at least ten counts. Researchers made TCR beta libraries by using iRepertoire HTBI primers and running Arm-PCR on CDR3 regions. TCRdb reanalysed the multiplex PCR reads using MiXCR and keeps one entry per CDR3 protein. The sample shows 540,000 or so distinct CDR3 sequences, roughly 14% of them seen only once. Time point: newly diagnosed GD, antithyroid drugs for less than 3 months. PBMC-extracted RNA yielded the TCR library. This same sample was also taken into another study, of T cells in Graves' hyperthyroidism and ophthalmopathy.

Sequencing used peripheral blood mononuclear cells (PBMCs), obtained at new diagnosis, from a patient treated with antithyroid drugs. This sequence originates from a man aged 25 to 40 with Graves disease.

DNA for the CDR3: TGTGCCAGCAGCTCGTACAGGGCTAACTATGGCTACACCTTC. Amino acids: CASSSYRANYGYTF. The V and J genes are TRBV7-2 and TRBJ1-2; D perhaps matches TRBD1 (6 bases). CDR1 and CDR2 from the germline V gene are SGHTA and FQGNSA. V was shortened by 4 bases and J by 0 bases, with 9 bases between the two germline ends. This CDR3 spans 14 amino acids.